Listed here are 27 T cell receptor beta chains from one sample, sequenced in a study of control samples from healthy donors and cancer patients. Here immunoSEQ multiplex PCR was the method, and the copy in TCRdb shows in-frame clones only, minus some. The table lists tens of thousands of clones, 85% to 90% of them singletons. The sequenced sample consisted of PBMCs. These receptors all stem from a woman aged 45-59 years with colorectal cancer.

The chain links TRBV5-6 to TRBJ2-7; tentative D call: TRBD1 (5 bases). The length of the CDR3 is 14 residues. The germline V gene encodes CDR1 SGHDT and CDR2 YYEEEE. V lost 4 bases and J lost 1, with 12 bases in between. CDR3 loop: CASSRYDSSYEQYV. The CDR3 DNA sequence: TGTGCCAGCAGCCGGTACGACAGTTCCTACGAGCAGTACGTC.

In DNA form, the CDR3 reads TGTGCCAGCAGCCCCGGACAGTTCAATCAGCCCCAGCATTTT. Its protein product is CASSPGQFNQPQHF. The V and J genes are TRBV28 and TRBJ1-5; a weak D match, TRBD1 (6 bases). The V end lost 6 bases, the J end lost 3 bases, and 12 bases lay between the germline ends. Germline CDR1 and CDR2: MDHEN and SYDVKM. The CDR3 consists of 14 residues. Full variable domain (remainder filled in from reference TRBV28 and TRBJ1-5): DVKVTQSSRYLVKRTGEKVFLECVQDMDHENMFWYRQDPGLGLRLIYFSYDVKMKEKGDIPEGYSVSREKKERFSLILESASTNQTSMYLCASSPGQFNQPQHFGDGTRLSIL.

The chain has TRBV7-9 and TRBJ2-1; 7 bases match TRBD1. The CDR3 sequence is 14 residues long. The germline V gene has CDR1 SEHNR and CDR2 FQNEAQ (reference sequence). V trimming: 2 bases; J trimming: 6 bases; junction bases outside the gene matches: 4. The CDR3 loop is CASSLRSGGNEQFF. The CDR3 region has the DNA TGTGCCAGCAGCTTAAGGTCAGGGGGCAATGAGCAGTTCTTC.

The CDR3 nucleotides read TGTGCCAGCACCCCCGACAGGGTGTCCACTGAAGCTTTCTTT. Translating gives CASTPDRVSTEAFF. V is TRBV5-6 and J is TRBJ1-1; 7 bases are a match to TRBD1. The germline CDR1 and CDR2 sequences are SGHDT and YYEEEE. The CDR3 is 14 amino acids. The J segment lost 4 bases and the V segment lost 6 bases, leaving 9 bases of the junction unmatched.

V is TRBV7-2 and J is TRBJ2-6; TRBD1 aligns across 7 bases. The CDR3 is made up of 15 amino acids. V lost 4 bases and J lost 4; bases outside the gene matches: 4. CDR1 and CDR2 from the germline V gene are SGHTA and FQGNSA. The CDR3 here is CASSWDRGGANVLTF. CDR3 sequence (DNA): TGTGCCAGCAGCTGGGACAGAGGAGGGGCCAACGTCCTGACTTTC.

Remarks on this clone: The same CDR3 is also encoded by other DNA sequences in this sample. The CDR3 DNA reads as TGTGCCAGCAGCTTAGGGGGCGAAGCTTTCTTT. The encoded protein is CASSLGGEAFF. The chain joins TRBV7-9 to TRBJ1-1; possible D gene TRBD1, 5 bases. The germline V gene has CDR1 SEHNR and CDR2 FQNEAQ (reference sequence). The CDR3 is 11 residues long. V lost 1 base, J lost 8 bases, and 5 bases lay in between.

The CDR3 loop is CASSLGGAFGEQYV. CDR3 bases: TGTGCCAGCAGCTTAGGGGGGGCCTTCGGGGAGCAGTACGTC. The chain employs TRBV7-8 and TRBJ2-7; D might be TRBD1 or TRBD2, each matching 6 bases. V lost 1 base to trimming and J lost 7 bases, with 14 bases between them. CDR1 is SGHVS, CDR2 FQNEAQ, per germline. This CDR3 spans 14 amino acids.

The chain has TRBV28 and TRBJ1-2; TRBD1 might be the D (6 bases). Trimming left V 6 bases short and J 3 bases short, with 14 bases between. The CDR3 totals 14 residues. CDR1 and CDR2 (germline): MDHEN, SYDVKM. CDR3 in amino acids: CASSLGQSHYGYTF. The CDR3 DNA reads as TGTGCCAGCAGCCTAGGACAGTCCCACTATGGCTACACCTTC.

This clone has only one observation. For the CDR3, the DNA is TGTGCCACCAGCAGAGATGGAGAAAAACTGTTTTTT. Protein product: CATSRDGEKLFF. The chain carries TRBV15 and TRBJ1-4; D call uncertain. V lost 0 bases to trimming and J lost 8 bases, with 4 bases between them. The CDR3 length is 12 residues. The V gene's germline CDR1 is LNHNV and CDR2 YYDKDF (reference sequence).

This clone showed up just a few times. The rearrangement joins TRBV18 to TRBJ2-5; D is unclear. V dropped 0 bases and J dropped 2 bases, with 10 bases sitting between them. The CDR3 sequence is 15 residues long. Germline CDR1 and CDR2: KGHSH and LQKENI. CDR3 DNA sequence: TGTGCCAGCTCACCACCGAATACACTGCAAGAGACCCAGTACTTC. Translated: CASSPPNTLQETQYF.

The CDR3 here is CASSEAPGKGTEAFF. The CDR3, as DNA: TGTGCCAGCAGTGAAGCGCCCGGGAAGGGCACTGAAGCTTTCTTT. This sequence joins TRBV6-1 and TRBJ1-1, with D hard to call. CDR3 length equals 15 residues. Germline CDR1 reads MNHNS; CDR2 reads SASEGT. Trimming shortened V by 0 bases and J by 4 bases, and 12 bases separated the two germline ends.

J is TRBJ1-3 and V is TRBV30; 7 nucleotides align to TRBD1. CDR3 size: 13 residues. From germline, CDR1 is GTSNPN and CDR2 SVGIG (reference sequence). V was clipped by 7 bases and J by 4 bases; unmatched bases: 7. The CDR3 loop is CASTQGGGNTIYF. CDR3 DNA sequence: TGTGCCTCGACGCAGGGGGGAGGAAACACCATATATTTT. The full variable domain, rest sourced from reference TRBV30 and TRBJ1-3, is SQTIHQWPATLVQPVGSPLSLECTVEGTSNPNLYWYRQAAGRGLQLLFYSVGIGQISSEVPQNLSASRPQDRQFILSSKKLLLSDSGFYLCASTQGGGNTIYFGEGSWLTVV.

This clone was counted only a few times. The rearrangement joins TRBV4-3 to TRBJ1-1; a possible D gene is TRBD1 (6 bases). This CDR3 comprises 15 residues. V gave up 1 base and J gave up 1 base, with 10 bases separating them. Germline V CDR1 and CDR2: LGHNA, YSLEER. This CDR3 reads CASSQGATGNTEAFF. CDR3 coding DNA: TGCGCCAGCAGCCAAGGAGCGACAGGGAACACTGAAGCTTTCTTT.

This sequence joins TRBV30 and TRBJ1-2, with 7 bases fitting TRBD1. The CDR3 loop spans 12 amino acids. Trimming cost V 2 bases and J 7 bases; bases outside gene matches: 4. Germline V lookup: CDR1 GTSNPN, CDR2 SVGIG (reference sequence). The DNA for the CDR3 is TGTGCCTGGAGTCTTTACAGGGGTGGCTACACCTTC. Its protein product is CAWSLYRGGYTF. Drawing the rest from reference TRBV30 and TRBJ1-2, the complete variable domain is SQTIHQWPATLVQPVGSPLSLECTVEGTSNPNLYWYRQAAGRGLQLLFYSVGIGQISSEVPQNLSASRPQDRQFILSSKKLLLSDSGFYLCAWSLYRGGYTFGSGTRLTVV.

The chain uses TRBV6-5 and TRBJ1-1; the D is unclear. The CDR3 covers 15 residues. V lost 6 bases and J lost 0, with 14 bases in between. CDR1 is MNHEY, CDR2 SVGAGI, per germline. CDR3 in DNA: TGTGCCAGCAGGGTCTTACAGTCCCTGAACACTGAAGCTTTCTTT. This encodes CASRVLQSLNTEAFF.

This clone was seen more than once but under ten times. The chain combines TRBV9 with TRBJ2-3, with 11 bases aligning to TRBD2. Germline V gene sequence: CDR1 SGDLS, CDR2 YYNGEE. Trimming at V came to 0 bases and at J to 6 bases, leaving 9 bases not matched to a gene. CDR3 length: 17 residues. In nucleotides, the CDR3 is TGTGCCAGCAGCGTAGTGGGTAGCGGGGGGGCAAGTGATACGCAGTATTTT. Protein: CASSVVGSGGASDTQYF.

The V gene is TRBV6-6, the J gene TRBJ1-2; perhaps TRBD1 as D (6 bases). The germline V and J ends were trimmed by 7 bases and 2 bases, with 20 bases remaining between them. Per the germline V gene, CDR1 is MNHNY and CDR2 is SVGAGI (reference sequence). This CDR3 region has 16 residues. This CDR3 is CASTIKRGQENYGYTF. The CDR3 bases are TGTGCCAGCACCATAAAGAGGGGACAAGAAAACTATGGCTACACCTTC.

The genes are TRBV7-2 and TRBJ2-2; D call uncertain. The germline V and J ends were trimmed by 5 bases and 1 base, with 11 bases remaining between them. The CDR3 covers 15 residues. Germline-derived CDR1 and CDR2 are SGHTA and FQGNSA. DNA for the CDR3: TGTGCCAGCAGCCTCGGGCTGGAGAACACCGGGGAGCTGTTTTTT. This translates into CASSLGLENTGELFF.

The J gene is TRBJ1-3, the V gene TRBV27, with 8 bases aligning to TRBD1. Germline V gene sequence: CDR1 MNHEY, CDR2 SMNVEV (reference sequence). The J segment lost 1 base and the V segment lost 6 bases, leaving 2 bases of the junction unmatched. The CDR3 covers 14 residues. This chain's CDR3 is CASRRTGSGNTIYF. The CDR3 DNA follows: TGTGCCAGCAGACGGACAGGGTCTGGAAACACCATATATTTT.

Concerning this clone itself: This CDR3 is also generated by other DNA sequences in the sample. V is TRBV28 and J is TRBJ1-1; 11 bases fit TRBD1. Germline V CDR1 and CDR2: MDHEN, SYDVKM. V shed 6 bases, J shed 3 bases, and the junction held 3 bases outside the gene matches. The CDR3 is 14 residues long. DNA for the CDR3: TGTGCCAGCAGCTCGGGACAGGGGGACACTGAAGCTTTCTTT. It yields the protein CASSSGQGDTEAFF.

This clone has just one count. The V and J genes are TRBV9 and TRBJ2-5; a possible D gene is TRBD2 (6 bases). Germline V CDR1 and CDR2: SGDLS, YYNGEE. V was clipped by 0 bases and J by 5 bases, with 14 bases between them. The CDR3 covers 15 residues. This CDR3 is CASSVGQGGWETQYF. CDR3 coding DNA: TGTGCCAGCAGCGTAGGTCAGGGAGGTTGGGAGACCCAGTACTTC.

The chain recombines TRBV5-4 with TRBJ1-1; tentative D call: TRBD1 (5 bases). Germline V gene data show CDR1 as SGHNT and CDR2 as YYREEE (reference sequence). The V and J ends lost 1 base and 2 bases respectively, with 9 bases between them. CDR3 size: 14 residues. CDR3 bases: TGTGCCAGCAGCTTGATGGGGGTTAACACTGAAGCTTTCTTT. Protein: CASSLMGVNTEAFF.

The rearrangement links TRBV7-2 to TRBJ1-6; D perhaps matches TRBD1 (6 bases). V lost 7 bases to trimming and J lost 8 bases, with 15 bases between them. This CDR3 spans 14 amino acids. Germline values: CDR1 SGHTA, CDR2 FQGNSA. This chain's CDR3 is CASNPTGLDSPLHF. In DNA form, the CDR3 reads TGTGCCAGCAACCCGACAGGCTTAGATTCACCCCTCCACTTT.

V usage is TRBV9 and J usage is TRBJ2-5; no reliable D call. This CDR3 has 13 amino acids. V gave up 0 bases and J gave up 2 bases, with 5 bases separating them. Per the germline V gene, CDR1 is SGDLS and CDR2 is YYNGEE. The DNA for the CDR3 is TGTGCCAGCAGCGTAGCCGGGCAAGAGACCCAGTACTTC. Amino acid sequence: CASSVAGQETQYF.

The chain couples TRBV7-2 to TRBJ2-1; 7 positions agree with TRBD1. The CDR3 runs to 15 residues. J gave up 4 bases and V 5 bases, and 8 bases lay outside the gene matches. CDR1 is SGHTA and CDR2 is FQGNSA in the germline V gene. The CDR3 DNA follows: TGTGCCAGCAGCCCTAGAGGGGGCCCATACAATGAGCAGTTCTTC. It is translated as CASSPRGGPYNEQFF.

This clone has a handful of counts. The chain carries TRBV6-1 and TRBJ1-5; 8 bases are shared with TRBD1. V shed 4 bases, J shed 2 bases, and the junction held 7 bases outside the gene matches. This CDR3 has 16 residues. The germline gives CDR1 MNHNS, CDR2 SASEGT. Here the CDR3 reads CASSVTQGVGNQPQHF. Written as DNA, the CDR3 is TGTGCCAGCAGTGTCACACAGGGGGTAGGCAATCAGCCCCAGCATTTT.

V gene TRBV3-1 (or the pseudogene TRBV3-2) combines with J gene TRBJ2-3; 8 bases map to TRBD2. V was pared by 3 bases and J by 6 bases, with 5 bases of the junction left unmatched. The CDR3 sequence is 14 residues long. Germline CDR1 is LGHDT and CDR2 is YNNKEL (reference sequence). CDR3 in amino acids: CASSHSGTGDTQYF. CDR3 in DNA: TGTGCCAGCAGCCATAGCGGGACGGGGGATACGCAGTATTTT.